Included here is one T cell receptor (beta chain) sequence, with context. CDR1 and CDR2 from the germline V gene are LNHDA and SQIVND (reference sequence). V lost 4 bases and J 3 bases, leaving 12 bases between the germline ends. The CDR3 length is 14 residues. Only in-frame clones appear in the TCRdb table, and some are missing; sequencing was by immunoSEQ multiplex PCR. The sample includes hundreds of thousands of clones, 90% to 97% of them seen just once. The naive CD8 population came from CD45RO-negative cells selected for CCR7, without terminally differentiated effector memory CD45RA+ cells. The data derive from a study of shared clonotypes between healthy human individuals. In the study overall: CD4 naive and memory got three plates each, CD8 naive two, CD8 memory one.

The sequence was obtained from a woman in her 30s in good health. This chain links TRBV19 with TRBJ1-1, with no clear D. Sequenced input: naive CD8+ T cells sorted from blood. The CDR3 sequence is CASSKLRSDTEAFF. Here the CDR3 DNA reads TGTGCCAGTAGTAAGTTGCGGTCGGACACTGAAGCTTTCTTT.